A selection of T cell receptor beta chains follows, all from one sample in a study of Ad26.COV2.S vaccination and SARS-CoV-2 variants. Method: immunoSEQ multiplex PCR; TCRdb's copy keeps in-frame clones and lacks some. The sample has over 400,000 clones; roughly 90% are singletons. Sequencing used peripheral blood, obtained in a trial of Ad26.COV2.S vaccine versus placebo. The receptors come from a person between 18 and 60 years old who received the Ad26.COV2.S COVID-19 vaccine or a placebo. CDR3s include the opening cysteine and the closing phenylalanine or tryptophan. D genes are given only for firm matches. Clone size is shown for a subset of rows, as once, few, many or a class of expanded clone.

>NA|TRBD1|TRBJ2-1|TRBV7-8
CASSSDRGHSYNEQFF
TGTGCCAGCAGCTCTGACAGGGGCCACTCCTACAATGAGCAGTTCTTC
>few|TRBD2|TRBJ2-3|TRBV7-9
CASSSGLAGGPTIADTQYF
TGTGCCAGCAGCTCAGGACTAGCGGGGGGGCCTACGATCGCAGATACGCAGTATTTT
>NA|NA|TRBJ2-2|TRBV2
CASSEGGLQNTGELFF
TGTGCCAGCAGTGAAGGGGGACTCCAGAACACCGGGGAGCTGTTTTTT
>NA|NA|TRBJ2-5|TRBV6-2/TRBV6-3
CASSTHLIDPRRETQYF
TGTGCCAGCAGTACGCACCTCATAGACCCGAGGCGGGAGACCCAGTACTTC
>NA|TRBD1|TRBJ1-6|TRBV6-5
CASSYSGTARGSPLHF
TGTGCCAGCAGTTACTCCGGGACAGCACGGGGTTCACCCCTCCACTTT
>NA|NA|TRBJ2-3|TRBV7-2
CASSLATQGFRAYF
TGTGCCAGCAGCTTAGCTACGCAGGGTTTTAGGGCCTATTTT
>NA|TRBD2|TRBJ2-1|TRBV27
CASSSWTSPNNEQFF
TGTGCCAGCAGTTCATGGACTAGTCCGAACAATGAGCAGTTCTTC
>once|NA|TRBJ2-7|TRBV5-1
CASSSTAYREAYEQYF
TGCGCCAGCAGCTCGACGGCTTACAGGGAAGCCTACGAGCAGTACTTC
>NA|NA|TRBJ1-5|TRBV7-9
CASSQLSGQPQHF
TGTGCCAGCAGCCAATTATCGGGTCAGCCCCAGCATTTT
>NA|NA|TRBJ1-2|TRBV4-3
CASSPIPGPSGGYTF
TGCGCCAGCAGCCCGATTCCGGGACCGTCCGGGGGCTACACCTTC
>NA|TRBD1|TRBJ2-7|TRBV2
CASSMTGGQYF
TGTGCCAGCAGCATGACAGGGGGGCAGTACTTC
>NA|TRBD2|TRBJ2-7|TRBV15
CATSRGAGGYSYEQYF
TGTGCCACCAGCAGAGGAGCGGGGGGTTACTCCTACGAGCAGTACTTC
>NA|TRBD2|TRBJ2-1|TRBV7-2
CASSLSGGSYNEQFF
TGTGCCAGCAGCTTAAGCGGGGGTTCCTACAATGAGCAGTTCTTC
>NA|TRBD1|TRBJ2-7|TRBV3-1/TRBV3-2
CASSHGPGQGYEQYF
TGTGCCAGCAGCCACGGACCGGGACAGGGTTACGAGCAGTACTTC
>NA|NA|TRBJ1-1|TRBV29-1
CSVKQGRAEAFF
TGCAGCGTTAAACAGGGCCGGGCTGAAGCTTTCTTT
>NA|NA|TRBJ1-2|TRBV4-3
CASSQDRTGHYGYTF
TGCGCCAGCAGCCAAGATAGAACAGGGCACTATGGCTACACCTTC
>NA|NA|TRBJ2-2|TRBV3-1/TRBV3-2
CASSQDERVRTTGELFF
TGTGCCAGCAGCCAAGATGAAAGGGTCCGCACCACCGGGGAGCTGTTTTTT
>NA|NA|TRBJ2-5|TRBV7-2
CASSLVSVETETQYF
TGTGCCAGCAGCTTAGTATCCGTGGAGACTGAGACCCAGTACTTC
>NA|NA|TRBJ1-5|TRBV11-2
CASSAGTAGGQPQHF
TGTGCCAGCAGCGCCGGGACCGCCGGCGGTCAGCCCCAGCATTTT
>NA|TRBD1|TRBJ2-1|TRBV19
CATQTGTGAYNEQFF
TGTGCCACCCAGACCGGGACAGGGGCCTACAATGAGCAGTTCTTC
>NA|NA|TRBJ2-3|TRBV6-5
CASSRASTDTQYF
TGTGCCAGCAGTCGGGCTAGCACAGATACGCAGTATTTT
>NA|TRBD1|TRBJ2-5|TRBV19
CASEDRESETQYF
TGTGCCTCCGAGGACAGGGAAAGTGAGACCCAGTACTTC
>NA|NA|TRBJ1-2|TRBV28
CASRDTNYGYTF
TGTGCCAGCCGGGACACTAACTATGGCTACACCTTC
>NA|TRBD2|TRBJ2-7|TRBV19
CASSPGRAYEQYF
TGTGCCAGTAGTCCCGGGAGGGCGTACGAGCAGTACTTC
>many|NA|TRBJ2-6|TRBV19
CASSIDPYDRYSGANVLTF
TGTGCCAGTAGTATAGATCCCTATGACAGGTACTCTGGGGCCAACGTCCTGACTTTC
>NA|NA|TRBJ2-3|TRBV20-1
CSASVGGVGDTQYF
TGCAGTGCTAGTGTCGGGGGCGTGGGAGATACGCAGTATTTT
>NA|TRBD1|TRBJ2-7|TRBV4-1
CASSQDWPGGSYEQYF
TGCGCCAGCAGCCAAGATTGGCCAGGGGGCAGCTACGAGCAGTACTTC
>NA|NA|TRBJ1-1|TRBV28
CASSLLRARTEAFF
TGTGCCAGCAGTTTGTTGAGGGCTAGGACTGAAGCTTTCTTT
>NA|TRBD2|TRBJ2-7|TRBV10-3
CAISEALAGGYEQYF
TGTGCCATCAGTGAGGCGCTGGCCGGGGGGTACGAGCAGTACTTC
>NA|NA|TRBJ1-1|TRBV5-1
CASSLLGVGNTEAFF
TGCGCCAGCAGCTTGTTAGGGGTAGGGAACACTGAAGCTTTCTTT
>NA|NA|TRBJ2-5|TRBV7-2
CASSLSGPGETQYF
TGTGCCAGCAGCTTATCGGGGCCTGGAGAGACCCAGTACTTC
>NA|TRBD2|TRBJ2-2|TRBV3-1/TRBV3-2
CASGRGDRGELFF
TGTGCCAGCGGACGGGGGGATCGCGGGGAGCTGTTTTTT
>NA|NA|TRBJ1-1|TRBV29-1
CSVRGGDTEAFF
TGCAGCGTTCGAGGGGGAGACACTGAAGCTTTCTTT
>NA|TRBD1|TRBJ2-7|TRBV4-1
CASSPRQGDEQYF
TGCGCCAGCAGCCCAAGACAGGGGGACGAGCAGTACTTC
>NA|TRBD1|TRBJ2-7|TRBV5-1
CASSPSPGQGSYEQYF
TGCGCCAGCAGCCCCTCTCCGGGACAGGGGTCCTACGAGCAGTACTTC
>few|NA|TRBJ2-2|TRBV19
CASSMPRATGELFF
TGTGCCAGTAGTATGCCCAGGGCCACCGGGGAGCTGTTTTTT
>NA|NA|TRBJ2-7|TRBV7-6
CASSFSASYEQYF
TGTGCCAGCAGCTTCAGTGCCTCCTACGAGCAGTACTTC
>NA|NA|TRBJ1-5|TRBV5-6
CASSLLREGNQPQHF
TGTGCCAGCAGCTTGTTACGGGAGGGCAATCAGCCCCAGCATTTT